The clone carrying this TCR beta chain was found many times. Its antigen is not known. The source material, RNA transcripts, was used to amplify TCR beta CDR3 regions. First-round RT-PCR with HTBI primers amplified the TCR CDR3 region. From the multiplex PCR reads, TCRdb called clonotypes with MiXCR, one entry per CDR3 protein. The table lists roughly 300,000 distinct CDR3 sequences, roughly 14% of them singletons. This sample was taken from a study of T cells in Graves' hyperthyroidism and ophthalmopathy. Across 18 months, stable Graves' hyperthyroidism was marked by no progression to ophthalmopathy. Overall study findings and caveats: Blood also showed most of the thyroid clonotypes that were expanded above 0.001.

V was pared by 4 bases and J by 4 bases, with 7 bases of the junction left unmatched. CDR3 length: 16 amino acids. Germline assignment: CDR1 MDHEN and CDR2 SYDVKM. The chain links TRBV28 to TRBJ2-3; TRBD2 matches at 11 bases. Sequencing input: blood. The origin of this receptor is a woman in her twenties or thirties with Graves' hyperthyroidism. CDR3 amino acids: CASSSPGLAEADTQYF. In nucleotides, the CDR3 is TGTGCCAGCAGTTCGCCGGGACTAGCGGAGGCAGATACGCAGTATTTT.